A single sample gave rise to the 26 T cell receptor beta chains below, sequenced in a study of long-term antiretroviral therapy in people with HIV. Survey-level resolution applied to immunoSEQ assay v3.0. Produced via immunoSEQ multiplex PCR; TCRdb's table is partial and in-frame only. Of about 20,000 clones in the sample, 80% to 95% were seen once. The sample consisted of unsorted PBMCs, taken 4.4 years after starting antiretroviral therapy. These receptors originate from a woman aged 45-65 years with HIV.

V usage is TRBV2 and J usage is TRBJ1-6, with D possibly matching TRBD1 (6 bases). This CDR3 region has 16 residues. The V end was cut by 0 bases, the J end by 4 bases, with 10 bases between. CDR1 and CDR2 from the germline V gene are SNHLY and FYNNEI. The CDR3 is CASSEAPGAYNSPLHF. Written as DNA, the CDR3 is TGTGCCAGCAGTGAAGCCCCAGGGGCGTATAATTCACCCCTCCACTTT.

This clone was seen just once. This sequence joins TRBV7-2 and TRBJ2-3, with no clear D. The germline CDR1 and CDR2 sequences are SGHTA and FQGNSA. V lost 0 bases and J 4 bases, leaving 14 bases between the germline ends. The CDR3 length is 16 residues. The DNA of the CDR3 is TGTGCCAGCAGCTTAGCGGGCCCGGCCGGCTCAGATACGCAGTATTTT. This sequence encodes CASSLAGPAGSDTQYF.

The chain couples TRBV11-3 to TRBJ2-4, with D hard to call. Germline V lookup: CDR1 SGHNT, CDR2 YENEEA. The CDR3 is 15 amino acids. V lost 1 base and J 0 bases, leaving 7 bases between the germline ends. CDR3 DNA sequence: TGTGCCAGCAGCTTAGGGGCTCTAGCCAAAAACATTCAGTACTTC. Translation gives CASSLGALAKNIQYF.

The V gene is TRBV7-2, the J gene TRBJ2-3, with unresolved D. The V gene lost 5 bases and the J gene lost 2 bases, with 5 bases spanning the gap. The CDR3 covers 12 residues. Germline lookup yields CDR1 SGHTA and CDR2 FQGNSA. For the CDR3, the DNA is TGTGCCAGCAGCGCCTACACAGATACGCAGTATTTT. Its protein is CASSAYTDTQYF.

The chain carries TRBV21-1 and TRBJ1-2; the table calls TRBD1, which could not be checked here. TRBV21-1 is labeled a pseudogene. The CDR3 extends over 16 amino acids. CDR3 sequence (DNA): TGTGCCAGCAGCAAAGGGAAGGGGGTGGGAGTTGAGGGCTACACCTTC. This translates into CASSKGKGVGVEGYTF.

V is TRBV25-1 and J is TRBJ1-4; a possible D gene is TRBD1 (6 bases). Germline V gene data show CDR1 as MGHDK and CDR2 as SYGVNS. V lost 4 bases, J lost 7 bases, and 13 bases lay in between. CDR3 length: 14 residues. The chain's CDR3 is CASSGPVGGEKLFF. The CDR3 DNA follows: TGTGCCAGCAGTGGCCCCGTAGGGGGTGAAAAACTGTTTTTT.

The chain joins TRBV10-3 to TRBJ2-5; maybe TRBD1 (5 bases). Germline V gene lookup returns CDR1 ENHRY and CDR2 SYGVKD. The CDR3 extends over 13 amino acids. Trimming took 7 bases from V and 1 from J, leaving 10 bases between them. CDR3 sequence: CAIITGGQETQYF. CDR3 bases: TGTGCCATCATAACAGGCGGCCAAGAGACCCAGTACTTC.

This clone was recorded once. This chain links TRBV5-1 with TRBJ2-5; tentatively, D is TRBD2 (5 bases). V gave up 2 bases and J gave up 1 base, with 9 bases separating them. Looked up from germline, CDR1 is SGHRS and CDR2 is YFSETQ. There are 14 residues in the CDR3. Here the CDR3 reads CASSLGGSQETQYF. The CDR3 region has the DNA TGCGCCAGCAGCTTAGGCGGGTCCCAAGAGACCCAGTACTTC.

V is TRBV5-1 and J is TRBJ2-1, with 9 bases lining up with TRBD2. The CDR3 loop spans 15 amino acids. V shed 0 bases, J shed 6 bases, and the junction held 4 bases outside the gene matches. The germline V gene has CDR1 SGHRS and CDR2 YFSETQ. CDR3 sequence reads: CASSLALAGINEQFF. DNA of the CDR3: TGCGCCAGCAGCTTGGCTCTAGCGGGGATCAATGAGCAGTTCTTC.

The CDR3 bases are TGTGCCAGCTCACCCTCAGGACACAAGAACACTGAAGCTTTCTTT. Translated, it gives CASSPSGHKNTEAFF. The rearrangement uses TRBV18 and TRBJ1-1; D perhaps matches TRBD1 (5 bases). Germline values: CDR1 KGHSH, CDR2 LQKENI. V dropped 3 bases and J dropped 1 base, with 12 bases sitting between them. There are 15 residues in the CDR3. Drawing the rest from reference TRBV18 and TRBJ1-1, the complete variable domain is NAGVMQNPRHLVRRRGQEARLRCSPMKGHSHVYWYRQLPEEGLKFMVYLQKENIIDESGMPKERFSAEFPKEGPSILRIQQVVRGDSAAYFCASSPSGHKNTEAFFGQGTRLTVV.

This chain connects TRBV19 to TRBJ1-3, with D possibly being TRBD1 (5 bases). CDR3 length: 14 residues. CDR1 is LNHDA, CDR2 SQIVND, per germline (reference sequence). Trimming left V 4 bases short and J 8 bases short, with 15 bases between. CDR3 nucleotide sequence: TGTGCCAGTAGTAGGGGGACCGAGCGATACACCATATATTTT. This encodes CASSRGTERYTIYF.

V is TRBV9 and J is TRBJ2-3, with 14 bases aligning to TRBD2. This CDR3 region has 18 residues. V dropped 0 bases and J dropped 5; count of bases not matched to a gene: 8. The germline gives CDR1 SGDLS, CDR2 YYNGEE. The CDR3 nucleotides are TGTGCCAGCAGCGTAGCTGGTGGAGGACTAGCGGGGGGAGATACGCAGTATTTT. The encoded protein is CASSVAGGGLAGGDTQYF. The variable domain in full, with the rest retrieved from reference TRBV9 and TRBJ2-3, is DSGVTQTPKHLITATGQRVTLRCSPRSGDLSVYWYQQSLDQGLQFLIQYYNGEERAKGNILERFSAQQFPDLHSELNLSSLELGDSALYFCASSVAGGGLAGGDTQYFGPGTRLTVL.

The chain joins TRBV7-6 to TRBJ2-7; 9 nucleotides line up with TRBD1. V trimming: 5 bases; J trimming: 9 bases; junction bases outside the gene matches: 2. The CDR3 has 11 amino acids. Germline values: CDR1 SGHVS, CDR2 FNYEAQ. DNA for the CDR3: TGTGCCAGCAGCCAGGGACAGGGGCAGTACTTC. Its protein product is CASSQGQGQYF.

V is TRBV29-1 and J is TRBJ1-2; the D gene is possibly TRBD1 (5 bases). CDR3 size: 11 residues. V was pared by 4 bases and J by 13 bases, with 16 bases between. Germline CDR1 SQVTM, CDR2 ANQGSEA. This chain's CDR3 is CSVAASGDPTF. The CDR3 region has the DNA TGCAGCGTTGCGGCCTCGGGGGACCCCACCTTC.

The CDR3 region is CASRILGAESSYEQYF. DNA for the CDR3: TGTGCCAGCAGGATCCTCGGAGCGGAGAGCTCCTACGAGCAGTACTTC. This chain connects TRBV5-6 to TRBJ2-7; possible D gene TRBD2, 5 bases. Germline CDR1 reads SGHDT; CDR2 reads YYEEEE. V lost 5 bases and J 0 bases, leaving 18 bases between the germline ends. The CDR3 runs to 16 residues.

This sequence joins TRBV6-5 and TRBJ2-3; 8 nucleotides match TRBD1. V lost 5 bases, J lost 5 bases, and 6 bases stayed unmatched. This CDR3 is built from 14 residues. CDR1 and CDR2 (germline): MNHEY, SVGAGI. The CDR3 DNA reads TGTGCCAGCAGTCGTAAAGACAGGGGAGATACGCAGTATTTT. Translated: CASSRKDRGDTQYF.

As concerns this clone: The germline gene is not matched at one end of the junction; a read error may be the cause. CDR3 loop: CASSLDSEETQYF. CDR3 sequence (DNA): TGTGCTAGCAGCTTAGACAGCGAAGAGACCCAGTACTTC. The chain has TRBV7-7 and TRBJ2-5; D possibly corresponds to TRBD1 (5 bases). This CDR3 comprises 13 residues. Germline V gives CDR1 SSHAT, CDR2 FNYEAQ (reference sequence).

This clone was seen once. V and J are TRBV9 and TRBJ2-3, with 7 bases fitting TRBD2. Per the germline V gene, CDR1 is SGDLS and CDR2 is YYNGEE. The CDR3 is 16 amino acids. V was pared by 4 bases and J by 0 bases, with 8 bases of the junction left unmatched. The CDR3 coding sequence is TGTGCCAGCAGCACCAGCGGGGATGATAGCACAGATACGCAGTATTTT. This codes for CASSTSGDDSTDTQYF.

V gene TRBV30 combines with J gene TRBJ2-7, with 8 bases fitting TRBD1. Germline-derived CDR1 and CDR2 are GTSNPN and SVGIG (reference sequence). The CDR3 sequence is 15 residues long. V was clipped by 0 bases and J by 0 bases; unmatched bases: 4. DNA of the CDR3: TGTGCCTGGAGTGTTGGCGGGACAGGCTCCTACGAGCAGTACTTC. Translating gives CAWSVGGTGSYEQYF.

The chain uses TRBV6-1 and TRBJ2-7; TRBD2 aligns across 8 bases. Trimming removed 5 bases from V and 0 bases from J; junction bases left unmatched: 6. The CDR3 is made up of 15 amino acids. CDR1 is MNHNS and CDR2 is SASEGT in the germline V gene. CDR3 amino acids: CASSLPAGDSYEQYF. The CDR3 DNA reads TGTGCCAGCAGTCTGCCAGCGGGGGACTCCTACGAGCAGTACTTC.

The chain couples TRBV10-3 to TRBJ2-2; 14 bases are a match to TRBD2. The germline gives CDR1 ENHRY, CDR2 SYGVKD. The CDR3 has 18 residues. V was clipped by 5 bases and J by 7 bases; unmatched bases: 12. The CDR3 reads CAISYPGTSGGYGGELFF. DNA of the CDR3: TGTGCCATCAGTTACCCTGGGACTAGCGGGGGATACGGCGGGGAGCTGTTTTTT.

The CDR3 DNA reads TGTGCCAGCAGCCCCCGGGCAGATAGGAACACTGAAGCTTTCTTT. This gives the protein CASSPRADRNTEAFF. The chain links TRBV7-2 to TRBJ1-1; D not certain. In germline, CDR1 is SGHTA, CDR2 FQGNSA. Trimming stripped 5 bases from V and 1 base from J, with 14 bases between. CDR3 size: 15 residues. Full variable domain (outside the CDR3, taken from reference TRBV7-2 and TRBJ1-1): GAGVSQSPSNKVTEKGKDVELRCDPISGHTALYWYRQSLGQGLEFLIYFQGNSAPDKSGLPSDRFSAERTGGSVSTLTIQRTQQEDSAVYLCASSPRADRNTEAFFGQGTRLTVV.

V and J are TRBV15 and TRBJ1-4; D not resolved. This CDR3 is 13 amino acids long. Germline V lookup: CDR1 LNHNV, CDR2 YYDKDF (reference sequence). V was shortened by 8 bases and J by 8 bases, with 15 bases between the two germline ends. The CDR3 DNA is TGTGCCACCGGGAGAGGAGTCGAGGAAAAACTGTTTTTT. Translated, it gives CATGRGVEEKLFF.

The chain has TRBV19 and TRBJ1-6; 7 bases map to TRBD1. There are 16 residues in the CDR3. Trimming cost V 2 bases and J 2 bases; bases outside gene matches: 3. Germline V CDR1 and CDR2: LNHDA, SQIVND (reference sequence). In DNA, the CDR3 is TGTGCCAGTAGTATAACCGGGACAGCCTATAATTCACCCCTCCACTTT. Translation gives CASSITGTAYNSPLHF.

V and J are TRBV2 and TRBJ2-5; no clear D gene. Germline CDR1 and CDR2: SNHLY and FYNNEI. The CDR3 has 13 amino acids. V lost 3 bases and J lost 5, with 10 bases in between. In DNA form, the CDR3 reads TGTGCCAGCAGTGAGTGGGGTAGGGAGACCCAGTACTTC. It specifies CASSEWGRETQYF.

The chain has TRBV2 and TRBJ1-1; D is possibly TRBD1 (6 bases). Germline assignment: CDR1 SNHLY and CDR2 FYNNEI. V gave up 6 bases and J gave up 4 bases, with 12 bases separating them. The CDR3 length is 13 residues. The CDR3 DNA reads TGTGCCAGCAGCACAGGGTATGTCACTGAAGCTTTCTTT. This translates into CASSTGYVTEAFF. Using reference TRBV2 and TRBJ1-1 for the parts outside the CDR3, the full variable domain is EPEVTQTPSHQVTQMGQEVILRCVPISNHLYFYWYRQILGQKVEFLVSFYNNEISEKSEIFDDQFSVERPDGSNFTLKIRSTKLEDSAMYFCASSTGYVTEAFFGQGTRLTVV.